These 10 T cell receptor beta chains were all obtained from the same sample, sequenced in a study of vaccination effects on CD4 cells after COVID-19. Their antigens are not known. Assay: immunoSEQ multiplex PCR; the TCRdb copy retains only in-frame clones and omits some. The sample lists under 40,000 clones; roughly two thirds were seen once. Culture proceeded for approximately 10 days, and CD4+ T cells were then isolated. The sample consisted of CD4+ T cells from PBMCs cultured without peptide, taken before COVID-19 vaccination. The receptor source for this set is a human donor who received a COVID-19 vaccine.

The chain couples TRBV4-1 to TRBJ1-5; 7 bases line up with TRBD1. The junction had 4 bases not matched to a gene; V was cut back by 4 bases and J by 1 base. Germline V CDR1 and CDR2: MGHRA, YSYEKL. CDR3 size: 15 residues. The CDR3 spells CASSPGQESNQPQHF. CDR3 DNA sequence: TGCGCCAGCAGCCCTGGACAGGAAAGCAATCAGCCCCAGCATTTT.

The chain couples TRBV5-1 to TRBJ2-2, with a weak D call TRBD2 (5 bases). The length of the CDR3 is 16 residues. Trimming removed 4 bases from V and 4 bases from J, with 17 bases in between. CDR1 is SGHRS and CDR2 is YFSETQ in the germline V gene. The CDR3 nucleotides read TGCGCCAGCAGCCTACTAGTTAGTCGTGGCACCGGGGAGCTGTTTTTT. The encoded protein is CASSLLVSRGTGELFF.

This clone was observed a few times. CDR3 DNA sequence: TGTGCCAGCACCCGCCAGGGGGATGGAGACGAGCAGTACTTC. It yields the protein CASTRQGDGDEQYF. The rearrangement links TRBV6-6 to TRBJ2-7; 7 bases agree with TRBD1. The CDR3 extends over 14 amino acids. V shed 7 bases and J 5 bases; nucleotides not matched to a gene: 11. CDR1 is MNHNY and CDR2 is SVGAGI in the germline V gene (reference sequence).

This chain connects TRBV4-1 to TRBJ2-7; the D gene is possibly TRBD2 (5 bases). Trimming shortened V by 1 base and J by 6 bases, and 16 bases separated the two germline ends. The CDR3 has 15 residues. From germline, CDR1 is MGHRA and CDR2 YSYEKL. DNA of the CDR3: TGCGCCAGCAGCCAAGGAGGAGGAACGACCCGCGAGCAGTACTTC. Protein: CASSQGGGTTREQYF.

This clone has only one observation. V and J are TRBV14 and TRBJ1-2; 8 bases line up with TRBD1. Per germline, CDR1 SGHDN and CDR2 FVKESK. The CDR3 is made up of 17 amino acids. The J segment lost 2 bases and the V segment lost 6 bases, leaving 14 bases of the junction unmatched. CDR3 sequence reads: CASSVLDRVYLNYGYTF. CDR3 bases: TGTGCCAGCAGTGTTCTGGACAGGGTGTATTTGAACTATGGCTACACCTTC.

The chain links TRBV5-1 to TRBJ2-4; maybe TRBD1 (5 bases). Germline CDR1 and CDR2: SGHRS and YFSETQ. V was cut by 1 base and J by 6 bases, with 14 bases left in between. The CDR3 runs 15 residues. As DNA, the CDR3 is TGCGCCAGCAGCTTGAATAGGCAGGGCCCAAACATTCAGTACTTC. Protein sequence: CASSLNRQGPNIQYF.

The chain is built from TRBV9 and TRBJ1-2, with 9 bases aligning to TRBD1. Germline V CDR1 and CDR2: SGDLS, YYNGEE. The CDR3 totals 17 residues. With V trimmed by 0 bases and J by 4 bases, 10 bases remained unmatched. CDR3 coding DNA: TGTGCCAGCAGCGTAGGAACAGGGGGCCTAGGGGCCTATGGCTACACCTTC. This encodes CASSVGTGGLGAYGYTF.

The DNA of the CDR3 is TGCGCCAGCAGCCCGTCTAGCGGGGGGGCCTATGAGCAGTTCTTC. This gives the protein CASSPSSGGAYEQFF. V is TRBV5-1 and J is TRBJ2-1, with 12 bases aligning to TRBD2. Losses at the gene ends were 4 bases for V and 8 bases for J; bases not matched to a gene: 7. CDR1 and CDR2 (germline): SGHRS, YFSETQ. This CDR3 contains 15 residues. The entire variable domain, with the rest obtained from reference TRBV5-1 and TRBJ2-1, is as follows: KAGVTQTPRYLIKTRGQQVTLSCSPISGHRSVSWYQQTPGQGLQFLFEYFSETQRNKGNFPGRFSGRQFSNSRSEMNVSTLELGDSALYLCASSPSSGGAYEQFFGPGTRLTVL.

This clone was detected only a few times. CDR3 loop: CASGGGTGELFF. The CDR3 nucleotides read TGTGCCTCAGGGGGAGGAACCGGGGAGCTGTTTTTT. The genes are TRBV6-5 and TRBJ2-2; D is perhaps TRBD1 (7 bases). Trimming took off 11 bases at V and 5 bases at J, with 12 bases between the two ends. The CDR3 length is 12 residues. Germline V lookup: CDR1 MNHEY, CDR2 SVGAGI.

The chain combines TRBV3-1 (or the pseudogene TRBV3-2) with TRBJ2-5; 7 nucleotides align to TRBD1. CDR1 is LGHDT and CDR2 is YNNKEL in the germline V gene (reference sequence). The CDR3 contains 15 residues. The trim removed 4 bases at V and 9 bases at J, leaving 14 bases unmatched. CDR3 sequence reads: CASSPIRTGENPQYF. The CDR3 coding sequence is TGTGCCAGCAGCCCTATCCGGACAGGCGAGAATCCCCAGTACTTC.